A selection of T cell receptor beta chains follows, all from one sample in a study of graft-versus-host responses after intestinal transplantation. Measured with immunoSEQ multiplex PCR; TCRdb has only the in-frame clones, and not every one. The repertoire has about 13,000 clones, roughly 86% of them found once; the top ten carry 20% to 30%. The material was PBMCs, obtained after intestinal transplantation. The source is a human patient who received an intestinal transplant, so some T cells may come from the graft donor. Each CDR3 is given with its conserved first and last residue. The D gene is left open where the match is weak. Clone sizes are given selectively: once, few, many, or a class where the clone is expanded.

v_gene,j_gene,len,d_gene,abundance,CDR3aa,CDR3nt
TRBV6-1,TRBJ1-1,14,.,.,CASRAQGANTEAFF,TGTGCCAGCAGGGCCCAGGGAGCGAACACTGAAGCTTTCTTT
TRBV19,TRBJ2-1,16,TRBD2,.,CASSIGSAGGPYEQFF,TGTGCCAGTAGTATTGGGTCGGCGGGAGGGCCGTATGAGCAGTTCTTC
TRBV10-1,TRBJ2-5,13,.,once,CASSESVVGTQYF,TGCGCCAGCAGTGAGTCCGTTGTGGGGACCCAGTACTTC
TRBV7-2,TRBJ2-7,15,TRBD1,.,CASSYDRGPYYEQYF,TGTGCCAGCAGCTATGACAGGGGCCCCTACTACGAGCAGTACTTC
TRBV5-1,TRBJ2-1,16,.,.,CASSLAVELTYNEQFF,TGCGCCAGCAGCTTGGCGGTAGAACTTACCTACAATGAGCAGTTCTTC
TRBV27,TRBJ2-3,13,.,.,CASRGTSTDTQYF,TGTGCCAGCAGGGGCACTAGCACAGATACGCAGTATTTT
TRBV5-4,TRBJ2-1,16,.,.,CASRGGGLTINNEQFF,TGTGCCAGCAGGGGGGGCGGGCTGACGATAAACAATGAGCAGTTCTTC
TRBV30,TRBJ2-7,12,.,medium-sized,CAWSVGSYEQYF,TGTGCCTGGAGTGTAGGGAGCTACGAGCAGTACTTC
TRBV9,TRBJ2-1,15,TRBD2,.,CASSVLAGGADEQFF,TGTGCCAGCAGCGTACTTGCGGGAGGGGCGGATGAGCAGTTCTTC
TRBV7-2,TRBJ1-2,14,.,.,CASSLPFIDYGYTF,TGTGCCAGCAGCTTACCTTTCATCGACTATGGCTACACCTTC
TRBV28,TRBJ2-1,15,.,.,CASRLYGGDYNEQFF,TGTGCCAGCAGACTTTACGGCGGGGACTACAATGAGCAGTTCTTC
TRBV13,TRBJ2-7,13,.,.,CASSFQGIYEQYF,TGTGCCAGCAGCTTCCAGGGGATCTACGAGCAGTACTTC
TRBV19,TRBJ2-7,15,TRBD1,.,CASSRDSTFSYEQYF,TGTGCCAGTAGCCGGGACAGTACCTTCTCCTACGAGCAGTACTTC
TRBV27,TRBJ1-2,15,.,.,CASSSFSGTNYGYTF,TGTGCCAGCAGTTCATTCTCCGGGACTAACTATGGCTACACCTTC
TRBV4-1,TRBJ2-7,14,.,.,CASSQQTGTDEQYF,TGCGCCAGCAGCCAACAAACAGGGACTGACGAGCAGTACTTC
TRBV19,TRBJ2-1,15,TRBD2,.,CASSIGTRGGYEQFF,TGTGCCAGTAGTATAGGGACTAGGGGAGGGTATGAGCAGTTCTTC
TRBV7-3,TRBJ2-2,15,.,once,CASSLRPLNTGELFF,TGTGCCAGCAGCTTAAGGCCCCTGAACACCGGGGAGCTGTTTTTT
TRBV30,TRBJ1-5,17,.,.,CAWSVRSAGDYNQPQHF,TGTGCCTGGAGTGTACGGTCGGCAGGGGACTACAATCAGCCCCAGCATTTT
TRBV7-3,TRBJ2-2,14,.,.,CASSSGLAIGELFF,TGTGCCAGCAGCTCGGGGCTAGCAATCGGGGAGCTGTTTTTT
TRBV7-8,TRBJ1-1,15,TRBD1,.,CASSPSQGVNTEAFF,TGTGCCAGCAGTCCCTCACAGGGGGTGAACACTGAAGCTTTCTTT